These 8 T cell receptor beta chains came from one sample sequenced in a study of blood T cell repertoires in COVID-19. Measured with immunoSEQ multiplex PCR; TCRdb has only the in-frame clones, and not every one. The sample has approximately 500,000 clones, approximately 83% seen once. Sequenced input: peripheral blood. These TCRs come from a human donor in a cohort sampled during active COVID-19.

The J gene is TRBJ2-1, the V gene TRBV11-3; 8 bases fit TRBD2. In germline, CDR1 is SGHNT, CDR2 YENEEA. V lost 1 base and J lost 8; bases outside the gene matches: 4. There are 14 residues in the CDR3. CDR3 in DNA: TGTGCCAGCAGCTTAGTAGCGGGAACCCATGAGCAGTTCTTC. Its protein product is CASSLVAGTHEQFF.

This rearrangement joins TRBV6-5 to TRBJ1-1; 8 bases are a match to TRBD1. This CDR3 comprises 15 residues. Germline loops: CDR1 MNHEY, CDR2 SVGAGI. V dropped 0 bases and J dropped 7; count of bases not matched to a gene: 7. In DNA, the CDR3 is TGTGCCAGCAGTTACTCAGGACAGGGCTGGCTTGAAGCTTTCTTT. The encoded protein is CASSYSGQGWLEAFF.

The chain has TRBV5-4 and TRBJ2-5, with D possibly TRBD1 on 5 matching bases. Germline values: CDR1 SGHNT, CDR2 YYREEE (reference sequence). Trimming pared 5 bases from V and 3 bases from J, leaving 17 bases between. The CDR3 totals 15 residues. CDR3 sequence: CASSRTWGSEETQYF. The CDR3, as DNA: TGTGCCAGCAGTCGCACCTGGGGCTCAGAAGAGACCCAGTACTTC. The full variable domain, rest sourced from reference TRBV5-4 and TRBJ2-5, is ETGVTQSPTHLIKTRGQQVTLRCSSQSGHNTVSWYQQALGQGPQFIFQYYREEENGRGNFPPRFSGLQFPNYSSELNVNALELDDSALYLCASSRTWGSEETQYFGPGTRLLVL.

This chain connects TRBV5-1 to TRBJ1-1; 8 bases are shared with TRBD1. V lost 2 bases to trimming and J lost 1 base; unmatched junction nucleotides: 10. The germline gives CDR1 SGHRS, CDR2 YFSETQ. CDR3 length equals 17 residues. This CDR3 reads CASSLGQGAFRNTEAFF. In DNA, the CDR3 is TGCGCCAGCAGCTTAGGGCAGGGGGCATTTCGGAACACTGAAGCTTTCTTT.

This rearrangement joins TRBV2 to TRBJ2-3; 8 bases align to TRBD2. Germline V gene lookup returns CDR1 SNHLY and CDR2 FYNNEI. J was trimmed by 6 bases and V by 10 bases; bases with no gene match: 21. CDR3 length: 17 amino acids. This CDR3 reads CAIQGLLAGTNQDTQYF. The CDR3 DNA is TGTGCCATTCAGGGCCTTCTAGCGGGTACAAATCAGGATACGCAGTATTTT.

V usage is TRBV5-1 and J usage is TRBJ2-3; the match to TRBD2 covers 7 bases. The germline V gene encodes CDR1 SGHRS and CDR2 YFSETQ. The CDR3 loop spans 18 amino acids. The junction had 13 bases not matched to a gene; V was cut back by 1 base and J by 2 bases. CDR3 sequence (DNA): TGCGCCAGCAGCTTGTTTGGCCGGGCTAGCGGCACCACAGATACGCAGTATTTT. Translation: CASSLFGRASGTTDTQYF. Based on the CDR3 plus reference TRBV5-1 and TRBJ2-3, the full variable domain is KAGVTQTPRYLIKTRGQQVTLSCSPISGHRSVSWYQQTPGQGLQFLFEYFSETQRNKGNFPGRFSGRQFSNSRSEMNVSTLELGDSALYLCASSLFGRASGTTDTQYFGPGTRLTVL.

In its sample, this clone was seen once. This chain connects TRBV13 to TRBJ2-2, with 9 bases identical to TRBD2. V was pared by 5 bases and J by 6 bases, with 10 bases of the junction left unmatched. The CDR3 runs to 16 residues. In germline, CDR1 is PRHDT, CDR2 FYEKMQ (reference sequence). The CDR3 coding sequence is TGTGCCAGCAGCCCCAGTAGCGGGAGACGGCCCGGGGAGCTGTTTTTT. It is translated as CASSPSSGRRPGELFF.

V and J are TRBV28 and TRBJ1-5; 9 nucleotides agree with TRBD1. After removal of 6 bases from V and 6 bases from J, the junction contained 15 bases not matched to a gene. The CDR3 contains 17 residues. Germline CDR1 and CDR2: MDHEN and SYDVKM. The CDR3 region is CASRQGAYRWGGQPQHF. The DNA of the CDR3 is TGTGCCAGCAGACAGGGGGCGTATAGATGGGGCGGTCAGCCCCAGCATTTT.